This TCR beta chain was retrieved from a study of cytotoxic CD8 clonotypes in ibrutinib-treated CLL. Across the study: Partial responders around 25, complete 2; roughly twelve progressed and roughly 14 stayed in remission by median around 62 months. After treatment lasting a median approximately eleven months, range 6 to 36, response samples were collected.

Study-wide points: Public clonotypes occurred uncommonly; on treatment, they contracted or remained stable.

Depth targeted 1 in 200,000 to 1 in 1 million T cells, averaging 10x coverage per clonotype. TCRdb's table, derived via immunoSEQ multiplex PCR, lists solely in-frame clones and lacks some. The table shows fewer than 300,000 clones, with more than 70% occurring only once. Remarks on this clone: Its cognate antigen is unknown.

Germline CDR1 is SEHNR and CDR2 is FQNEAQ (reference sequence). The CDR3 length is 11 residues. Trimming shortened V by 5 bases and J by 5 bases, and 4 bases separated the two germline ends. The receptor was derived from a human donor with chronic lymphocytic leukemia. The V call is TRBV7-9, the J call TRBJ2-1; no definite D call. The input for sequencing was PBMCs, taken at disease progression, from a patient treated with ibrutinib. CDR3 protein: CASSTNNEQFF. CDR3 DNA: TGTGCCAGCAGCACAAACAATGAGCAGTTCTTC.